One and the same sample provided the 28 T cell receptor beta chains below, sequenced in a study of cytomegalovirus exposure and HLA in healthy donors. 13 Jbeta primers and 60 Vbeta primers were used for the PCR. Assay used: immunoSEQ multiplex PCR; TCRdb lists only in-frame clones, some missing. The data show some 130,000 clones, with approximately 80% seen just once and 1.5% held by the top ten. Sequenced material: PBMCs. These receptors were obtained from a female donor in good health and CMV-seronegative.

The rearrangement links TRBV28 to TRBJ2-5; D is possibly TRBD2 (6 bases). The CDR3 extends over 15 amino acids. V was shortened by 0 bases and J by 5 bases, with 13 bases between the two germline ends. CDR1 is MDHEN, CDR2 SYDVKM, per germline. CDR3 DNA: TGTGCCAGCAGTTTATGGGGACCGGAGGGGGAGACCCAGTACTTC. As protein: CASSLWGPEGETQYF. Complete variable domain (other parts from reference TRBV28 and TRBJ2-5): DVKVTQSSRYLVKRTGEKVFLECVQDMDHENMFWYRQDPGLGLRLIYFSYDVKMKEKGDIPEGYSVSREKKERFSLILESASTNQTSMYLCASSLWGPEGETQYFGPGTRLLVL.

V is TRBV9 and J is TRBJ1-1; maybe TRBD1 (6 bases). The CDR3 loop spans 14 amino acids. Trimming stripped 3 bases from V and 2 bases from J, with 11 bases between. Per germline, CDR1 SGDLS and CDR2 YYNGEE. CDR3 sequence: CASSAAQGNTEAFF. CDR3 bases: TGTGCCAGCAGCGCGGCACAGGGAAACACTGAAGCTTTCTTT.

This chain connects TRBV6-5 to TRBJ1-6, with a tentative D call TRBD1 (5 bases). Trimming removed 6 bases from V and 2 bases from J, with 8 bases in between. The germline V gene encodes CDR1 MNHEY and CDR2 SVGAGI. The CDR3 extends over 14 amino acids. CDR3 coding DNA: TGTGCCAGCAGCGGACAACCCTATAATTCACCCCTCCACTTT. Translated: CASSGQPYNSPLHF.

This clone was seen a few times. The chain employs TRBV19 and TRBJ1-6; D is unresolved. CDR1 is LNHDA and CDR2 is SQIVND in the germline V gene (reference sequence). Trimming removed 5 bases from V and 2 bases from J, with 7 bases in between. CDR3 length: 14 residues. Written as DNA, the CDR3 is TGTGCCAGTAGTTATCGAGCCTATAATTCACCCCTCCACTTT. Amino acid sequence: CASSYRAYNSPLHF.

V and J are TRBV28 and TRBJ1-1, with D possibly being TRBD1 (5 bases). The germline gives CDR1 MDHEN, CDR2 SYDVKM. Trimming took 8 bases from V and 4 from J, leaving 17 bases between them. The CDR3 runs 14 residues. The CDR3 loop is CASHPAGGPTEAFF. CDR3 bases: TGTGCCAGCCATCCAGCCGGGGGTCCCACTGAAGCTTTCTTT.

This clone was counted between two and nine times. V gene TRBV7-2 combines with J gene TRBJ1-1; tentatively, D is TRBD1 (6 bases). The length of the CDR3 is 14 residues. V gave up 4 bases and J gave up 5 bases, with 14 bases separating them. Looked up from germline, CDR1 is SGHTA and CDR2 is FQGNSA. This CDR3 reads CASSSWRGGTEAFF. As DNA, the CDR3 is TGTGCCAGCAGCTCCTGGAGGGGGGGGACTGAAGCTTTCTTT. The whole variable domain, remainder taken from reference TRBV7-2 and TRBJ1-1, is GAGVSQSPSNKVTEKGKDVELRCDPISGHTALYWYRQSLGQGLEFLIYFQGNSAPDKSGLPSDRFSAERTGGSVSTLTIQRTQQEDSAVYLCASSSWRGGTEAFFGQGTRLTVV.

The sample holds one count of this clone. The chain links TRBV11-3 to TRBJ2-1; 7 bases are a match to TRBD2. CDR3 length equals 15 residues. Germline V gene lookup returns CDR1 SGHNT and CDR2 YENEEA. V shed 3 bases and J 5 bases; nucleotides not matched to a gene: 7. CDR3 in DNA: TGTGCCAGCAGCTTGGCCGGGACTATTGACAATGAGCAGTTCTTC. Its translation: CASSLAGTIDNEQFF.

V is TRBV4-2 and J is TRBJ2-3, with TRBD2 matching 12 bases. CDR3 length: 17 amino acids. V was clipped by 2 bases and J by 5 bases; unmatched bases: 8. Germline CDR1 is LGHNA and CDR2 is YNFKEQ. The CDR3 sequence: CASSQRELAGGGDTQYF. In DNA, the CDR3 is TGTGCCAGCAGCCAACGAGAACTAGCGGGAGGCGGAGATACGCAGTATTTT.

On this clone: A read error may produce the germline difference seen at one junction end. V gene TRBV5-1 combines with J gene TRBJ2-2; D might be TRBD2 (6 bases). From germline, CDR1 is SGHRS and CDR2 YFSETQ. CDR3 length equals 14 residues. The CDR3 nucleotides are TGCGCCAACAGCCTACTAGCTGACACCGGGGAGCTGTTTTTT. Amino acids: CANSLLADTGELFF.

The chain employs TRBV6-5 and TRBJ2-5; D uncertain. This CDR3 is built from 13 residues. CDR1 is MNHEY, CDR2 SVGAGI, per germline. V was pared by 6 bases and J by 11 bases, with 19 bases between. CDR3 region: CASSSDPSGPQYF. The CDR3 DNA is TGTGCCAGCAGCTCCGACCCCTCGGGTCCTCAGTACTTC.

CDR3 amino acids: CASSHPPRDRELPTNEKLFF. The CDR3 region has the DNA TGCGCCAGCAGCCATCCTCCAAGGGACAGGGAGCTTCCAACTAATGAAAAACTGTTTTTT. The chain employs TRBV4-1 and TRBJ1-4; 9 bases agree with TRBD1. The V gene end was trimmed by 3 bases and the J gene end by 0 bases; junction bases not matched to a gene: 14. The length of the CDR3 is 20 residues. Germline V gene sequence: CDR1 MGHRA, CDR2 YSYEKL.

The chain uses TRBV7-2 and TRBJ2-2; no definite D call. The V gene's germline CDR1 is SGHTA and CDR2 FQGNSA. The CDR3 totals 14 residues. The V and J ends lost 5 bases and 4 bases respectively, with 11 bases between them. CDR3 region: CASSGQRGTGELFF. As DNA, the CDR3 is TGTGCCAGCAGCGGCCAGAGAGGCACCGGGGAGCTGTTTTTT.

Written as DNA, the CDR3 is TGCAGCGTTGAAGCGAAGGGAGGTCTAGATACGCAGTATTTT. Translating it yields CSVEAKGGLDTQYF. The gene calls are TRBV29-1 and TRBJ2-3, with D tentatively TRBD2 (6 bases). This CDR3 is 14 amino acids long. Between the trimmed V and J ends, which lost 1 base and 5 bases, there was a span of 13 bases. CDR1 and CDR2 from the germline V gene are SQVTM and ANQGSEA.

This clone was found a few times. The chain uses TRBV6-1 and TRBJ2-7; 7 bases fit TRBD1. This CDR3 has 13 amino acids. Germline V gene lookup returns CDR1 MNHNS and CDR2 SASEGT. With 6 bases clipped from V and 5 bases from J, the junction kept 7 bases outside the gene matches. DNA of the CDR3: TGTGCCAGCAGAAGACAGGGTCCGGACGAGCAGTACTTC. Its protein product is CASRRQGPDEQYF.

The rearrangement links TRBV28 to TRBJ1-2; 10 bases map to TRBD1. J lost 8 bases, V lost 3 bases, and 12 bases had no gene match. Germline V gives CDR1 MDHEN, CDR2 SYDVKM. This CDR3 is 16 amino acids long. Here the CDR3 reads CASSFFGGQGIGGYTF. In nucleotides, the CDR3 is TGTGCCAGCAGTTTCTTTGGGGGACAGGGGATTGGGGGCTACACCTTC.

This clone came up once. This rearrangement joins TRBV29-1 to TRBJ1-4, with 11 bases matching TRBD1. CDR1 is SQVTM, CDR2 ANQGSEA, per germline. The CDR3 consists of 14 residues. The V gene end was trimmed by 5 bases and the J gene end by 8 bases; junction bases not matched to a gene: 7. The CDR3 coding sequence is TGCAGCGTTCCCGGGACAGGGGGACGGGAAAAACTGTTTTTT. This codes for CSVPGTGGREKLFF.

As to this clone: An end of the junction does not agree with germline; a read error may underlie this. Distinct nucleotide sequences in the sample also encode this CDR3. V and J are TRBV28 and TRBJ2-7; 9 positions match TRBD1. From germline, CDR1 is MDHEN and CDR2 SYDVKM. The CDR3 has 15 residues. The CDR3 DNA is TGTGCCAGCAGTTCTCCGGGACAGGGTTCCTACGAACAGTACTTC. Translating it yields CASSSPGQGSYEQYF.

The chain has TRBV19 and TRBJ2-2, with D perhaps TRBD1 (6 bases). Trimming took 3 bases from V and 3 from J, leaving 17 bases between them. Germline V gene lookup returns CDR1 LNHDA and CDR2 SQIVND (reference sequence). This CDR3 has 17 residues. CDR3 bases: TGTGCCAGTAGTATTACGTCGGGGAAGGGGGACACCGGGGAGCTGTTTTTT. Protein: CASSITSGKGDTGELFF. Combining the CDR3 with reference TRBV19 and TRBJ2-2 gives the whole variable domain DGGITQSPKYLFRKEGQNVTLSCEQNLNHDAMYWYRQDPGQGLRLIYYSQIVNDFQKGDIAEGYSVSREKKESFPLTVTSAQKNPTAFYLCASSITSGKGDTGELFFGEGSRLTVL.

This clone came up a few times. The chain combines TRBV6-5 with TRBJ1-3; TRBD1 agrees at 7 bases. The CDR3 has 15 residues. V was pared by 5 bases and J by 4 bases, with 8 bases of the junction left unmatched. Germline assignment: CDR1 MNHEY and CDR2 SVGAGI. The CDR3 region is CASSRGPGHGNTIYF. The CDR3 nucleotides are TGTGCCAGCAGTAGGGGGCCCGGGCACGGAAACACCATATATTTT.

CDR3 loop: CASSRGDGGDEQFF. CDR3 bases: TGTGCCAGCAGTCGGGGTGACGGAGGGGATGAGCAGTTCTTC. The chain couples TRBV27 to TRBJ2-1, with TRBD2 as a possible D gene (6 bases). The germline V gene has CDR1 MNHEY and CDR2 SMNVEV (reference sequence). V was pared by 5 bases and J by 8 bases, with 16 bases between. CDR3 size: 14 residues.

This clone was counted only a few times. V is TRBV10-3 and J is TRBJ2-7, with TRBD1 matching 9 bases. This CDR3 contains 14 residues. V gave up 6 bases and J gave up 3 bases; unmatched junction bases: 6. Germline values: CDR1 ENHRY, CDR2 SYGVKD. The CDR3 spells CAISGPGQGYEQYF. The CDR3 nucleotides read TGTGCCATCAGCGGTCCGGGACAGGGCTACGAGCAGTACTTC.

The CDR3 loop reads CASSIRTGQGYNSPLHF. The CDR3 DNA reads as TGTGCCAGCAGTATTCGGACGGGACAGGGCTATAATTCACCCCTCCACTTT. The rearrangement uses TRBV27 and TRBJ1-6; the match to TRBD1 covers 9 bases. V was pared by 5 bases and J by 3 bases, with 8 bases of the junction left unmatched. The germline gives CDR1 MNHEY, CDR2 SMNVEV (reference sequence). The CDR3 contains 17 residues.

V is TRBV9 and J is TRBJ2-5; 7 positions agree with TRBD2. The CDR3 has 14 amino acids. After removal of 2 bases from V and 4 bases from J, the junction contained 5 bases not matched to a gene. CDR1 SGDLS and CDR2 YYNGEE come from the germline V gene. The chain's CDR3 is CASSVEGGRETQYF. In nucleotides, the CDR3 is TGTGCCAGCAGCGTGGAGGGAGGGAGAGAGACCCAGTACTTC. The variable domain in full, completed from reference TRBV9 and TRBJ2-5, reads DSGVTQTPKHLITATGQRVTLRCSPRSGDLSVYWYQQSLDQGLQFLIQYYNGEERAKGNILERFSAQQFPDLHSELNLSSLELGDSALYFCASSVEGGRETQYFGPGTRLLVL.

V gene TRBV6-4 combines with J gene TRBJ2-1; 9 bases are shared with TRBD1. V shed 0 bases, J shed 9 bases, and the junction held 0 bases outside the gene matches. The CDR3 is 13 residues long. Per the germline V gene, CDR1 is MRHNA and CDR2 is SNTAGT. CDR3 sequence reads: CASSDSDRGEQFF. The CDR3 DNA follows: TGTGCCAGCAGTGACTCGGACAGGGGTGAGCAGTTCTTC.

J is TRBJ2-3 and V is TRBV28; TRBD2 agrees at 7 bases. The germline V gene has CDR1 MDHEN and CDR2 SYDVKM. The CDR3 sequence is 15 residues long. V was pared by 6 bases and J by 3 bases, with 9 bases of the junction left unmatched. This CDR3 reads CASRPGGMGTDTQYF. CDR3 nucleotides: TGTGCCAGCAGACCGGGGGGTATGGGTACAGATACGCAGTATTTT.

For this clone: Additional DNA sequences in this sample encode the identical CDR3. The rearrangement uses TRBV9 and TRBJ1-3; D perhaps matches TRBD1 (6 bases). The germline V gene has CDR1 SGDLS and CDR2 YYNGEE. The CDR3 runs 14 residues. V dropped 0 bases and J dropped 2 bases, with 6 bases sitting between them. The CDR3: CASSVEGAGNTIYF. The CDR3 nucleotides are TGTGCCAGCAGCGTAGAGGGGGCTGGAAACACCATATATTTT.

The V and J genes are TRBV4-1 and TRBJ2-7, with 8 nucleotides matching TRBD2. Germline V gene data show CDR1 as MGHRA and CDR2 as YSYEKL. With V trimmed by 0 bases and J by 4 bases, 17 bases remained unmatched. This CDR3 has 19 residues. The CDR3 nucleotides are TGCGCCAGCAGCCAAGAACCCTCCGCGTCGGGGGGGAAAGATTACGAGCAGTACTTC. Its protein product is CASSQEPSASGGKDYEQYF.

The chain recombines TRBV5-1 with TRBJ2-7, with D perhaps TRBD1 (6 bases). Germline V gene sequence: CDR1 SGHRS, CDR2 YFSETQ. This CDR3 has 14 amino acids. Trimming removed 0 bases at V and 4 bases at J, with 11 bases between. CDR3 in amino acids: CASSLARGGYEQYF. The CDR3 region has the DNA TGCGCCAGCAGCTTGGCCAGAGGGGGTTACGAGCAGTACTTC.